The 30 T cell receptor beta chains below were found in one sample sequenced in a study of human T cells and chemical hapten exposure listed by TCRdb under 2021. The method was RACE. The sample was run on a NextSeq 500. The raw public data were reprocessed by TCRdb itself: fastp quality trimming at Q25, MiXCR clonotype calling, in-frame beta chains only. All rows with the same CDR3 protein become a single entry with the most common DNA and genes. The table for this sample lists more than 300,000 distinct CDR3 sequences; 4.5% to 5.5% of them were counted only once. The leading ten clones occupy 2% to 3% of the sample. The sample's time point, from its label and the paper: pre-sensitization, week 0. In light of the paper, this sample's treatment or condition label describes: therapeutic diphenylcyclopropenone sensitization with weekly scalp DPC. The sample was whole blood, taken in connection with sensitization to the hapten diphenylcyclopropenone (DPC). Source of these receptors: a woman aged 45 to 65 with alopecia areata. Some clones in this sample may be carry-over from other donors' samples.

This chain uses TRBV3-1 with TRBJ2-2; 8 nucleotides line up with TRBD2. Per germline, CDR1 LGHDT and CDR2 YNNKEL (reference sequence). The CDR3 consists of 16 residues. The V and J ends lost 4 bases and 4 bases, in that order; junction bases with no gene match: 8. DNA of the CDR3: TGTGCCAGCAGCCGCCGAGCGGGGGCGAGCACCGGGGAGCTGTTTTTT. The encoded protein is CASSRRAGASTGELFF.

This clonotype was seen repeatedly, ten times or more. This chain joins TRBV20-1 and TRBJ2-7; 7 bases map to TRBD1. J was trimmed by 1 base and V by 0 bases; bases with no gene match: 6. The germline V gene encodes CDR1 DFQATT and CDR2 SNEGSKA (reference sequence). The CDR3 extends over 15 amino acids. CDR3 in DNA: TGCAGTGCTAGAGAACAGGGGTCGTCTTCCTACGAGCAGTACTTC. This gives the protein CSAREQGSSSYEQYF.

This clonotype has a count of ten or more. The chain's CDR3 is CASSSLQGRPIQYF. The CDR3 bases are TGTGCCAGCAGCTCTCTTCAGGGTCGCCCCATTCAGTACTTC. The J gene is TRBJ2-4, the V gene TRBV7-2; possibly TRBD1 for D (5 bases). The V and J ends lost 4 bases and 9 bases respectively, with 16 bases between them. Germline CDR1 and CDR2: SGHTA and FQGNSA. The CDR3 sequence is 14 residues long.

This clonotype was recorded at least ten times. This CDR3 reads CASSEADSTGELFF. Written as DNA, the CDR3 is TGTGCCAGCAGCGAGGCGGACAGCACCGGGGAGCTGTTTTTT. The chain links TRBV9 to TRBJ2-2; possibly TRBD1 for D (6 bases). The CDR3 runs to 14 residues. Germline CDR1 is SGDLS and CDR2 is YYNGEE. Trimming stripped 3 bases from V and 4 bases from J, with 10 bases between.

This clonotype was observed many times. CDR3 nucleotides: TGCGCCAGCAGCTTGGAGCAGGGTTTGGGAAACGAGCAGTACTTC. The encoded protein is CASSLEQGLGNEQYF. This rearrangement joins TRBV5-1 to TRBJ2-7; a possible D gene is TRBD1 (5 bases). Between the trimmed V and J ends, which lost 0 bases and 5 bases, there was a span of 15 bases. The CDR3 has 15 residues. Germline CDR1 reads SGHRS; CDR2 reads YFSETQ.

This clonotype was picked up many times. The chain employs TRBV5-4 and TRBJ2-5; no clear D. With 4 bases removed from V and 2 bases from J, the gap between germline ends came to 9 bases. The CDR3 has 13 residues. Germline loops: CDR1 SGHNT, CDR2 YYREEE (reference sequence). The CDR3 bases are TGTGCCAGCAGCCATGGGGTACAAGAGACCCAGTACTTC. It codes for CASSHGVQETQYF. Full variable domain (remainder filled in from reference TRBV5-4 and TRBJ2-5): ETGVTQSPTHLIKTRGQQVTLRCSSQSGHNTVSWYQQALGQGPQFIFQYYREEENGRGNFPPRFSGLQFPNYSSELNVNALELDDSALYLCASSHGVQETQYFGPGTRLLVL.

In this sample, this clonotype turned up many times. The rearrangement uses TRBV6-2 or TRBV6-3 and TRBJ2-7; D tentatively fits TRBD1 or TRBD2 (5 bases each). This CDR3 is 16 amino acids long. V was clipped by 8 bases and J by 7 bases, with 27 bases between them. Germline V gene sequence: CDR1 MNHEY, CDR2 SVGEGT. The CDR3, as DNA: TGTGCCAGCCGATCAGACTACGGGACGGTGATAAGGGAGCAGTACTTC. Amino acid sequence: CASRSDYGTVIREQYF.

This clonotype was seen only a few times. The chain joins TRBV7-2 to TRBJ2-1; 8 bases fit TRBD1. This CDR3 has 16 residues. The V segment lost 0 bases and the J segment 8 bases; nucleotides outside the gene matches: 9. Germline V gene lookup returns CDR1 SGHTA and CDR2 FQGNSA. The CDR3 here is CASSLASGGAGYEQFF. The CDR3 nucleotides are TGTGCCAGCAGCTTAGCTTCAGGGGGCGCGGGCTATGAGCAGTTCTTC.

This clonotype has a handful of counts. The V gene is TRBV27, the J gene TRBJ1-2, with 9 bases that match TRBD1. The CDR3 is made up of 14 amino acids. Trimming removed 2 bases from V and 7 bases from J; junction bases left unmatched: 5. Germline V lookup: CDR1 MNHEY, CDR2 SMNVEV (reference sequence). CDR3 residues: CASSLQGQGGGYTF. The CDR3 DNA follows: TGTGCCAGCAGTTTACAGGGACAGGGAGGTGGCTACACCTTC.

This clonotype was seen repeatedly, ten times or more. This chain uses TRBV6-2 or TRBV6-3 with TRBJ2-7, with 10 nucleotides matching TRBD1. The CDR3 runs to 14 residues. J lost 4 bases, V lost 10 bases, and 10 bases had no gene match. CDR1 and CDR2 (germline): MNHEY, SVGEGT. The CDR3 region is CATDPRQGAYEQYF. CDR3 bases: TGTGCCACAGACCCCCGACAGGGGGCTTACGAGCAGTACTTC.

In this sample, this clonotype turned up many times. The chain uses TRBV7-9 and TRBJ1-6; no clear D. Between the trimmed V and J ends, which lost 1 base and 6 bases, there was a span of 7 bases. There are 14 residues in the CDR3. Per germline, CDR1 SEHNR and CDR2 FQNEAQ (reference sequence). CDR3 coding DNA: TGTGCCAGCAGCTTAGAGGGCTCTAATTCACCCCTCCACTTT. Amino acid sequence: CASSLEGSNSPLHF.

The table lists this clonotype with many counts. CDR3 protein: CASSPTRGRYGYTF. Written as DNA, the CDR3 is TGTGCCAGCAGCCCAACCAGGGGACGCTATGGCTACACCTTC. This chain links TRBV28 with TRBJ1-2; a possible D gene is TRBD1 (6 bases). The CDR3 spans 14 residues. Germline V CDR1 and CDR2: MDHEN, SYDVKM. Trimming removed 6 bases at V and 4 bases at J, with 15 bases between.

Points on this clonotype: Because the CDR3 is missing its conserved closing phenylalanine or tryptophan, this is likely a read error. The rearrangement uses TRBV12-3 or TRBV12-4 and TRBJ2-2; TRBD1 or TRBD2 may be the D gene (5 bases each). This CDR3 has 15 residues. Trimming cost V 3 bases and J 0 bases, with 8 bases left between them. DNA of the CDR3: TGTGCCAGCAGTTTGTGGGGGACGAACACCGGGGAGCTGTTTTGT. It is translated as CASSLWGTNTGELFC.

This clonotype appeared many times. The CDR3 nucleotides are TGTGCCAGCAGCTTAGGAGGAGGCCCACGTGCTGAAGCTTTCTTT. Protein sequence: CASSLGGGPRAEAFF. The rearrangement joins TRBV13 to TRBJ1-1; D remains ambiguous. Trimming shortened V by 0 bases and J by 6 bases, and 14 bases separated the two germline ends. The CDR3 is 15 residues long. Germline V CDR1 and CDR2: PRHDT, FYEKMQ (reference sequence).

In this sample, this clonotype turned up many times. This chain links TRBV7-2 with TRBJ2-3; D is unclear. CDR3 length equals 12 residues. Germline assignment: CDR1 SGHTA and CDR2 FQGNSA. Trimming pared 2 bases from V and 5 bases from J, leaving 5 bases between. The CDR3 DNA follows: TGTGCCAGCAGCTTACTTCAAGATACGCAGTATTTT. Translating gives CASSLLQDTQYF.

This clonotype occurred many times. The V gene is TRBV18, the J gene TRBJ1-2, with 7 positions matching TRBD1. This CDR3 has 18 amino acids. The ends lost 3 bases at V and 6 bases at J; junction bases unmatched: 19. Germline CDR1 and CDR2: KGHSH and LQKENI. The CDR3 DNA is TGTGCCAGCTCACCCCTGTCTCTAATGGGACAGACCCAGGATGGCTACACCTTC. This codes for CASSPLSLMGQTQDGYTF.

Many counts were recorded for this clonotype. This chain uses TRBV7-9 with TRBJ2-7, with 7 positions matching TRBD1. J gave up 0 bases and V 4 bases, and 3 bases lay outside the gene matches. This CDR3 region has 14 residues. In germline, CDR1 is SEHNR, CDR2 FQNEAQ (reference sequence). The CDR3, as DNA: TGTGCCAGCAGCTCCCGGGACAGCTCCTACGAGCAGTACTTC. It is translated as CASSSRDSSYEQYF.

This clonotype was picked up many times. The rearrangement links TRBV12-3 or TRBV12-4 to TRBJ2-3, with D possibly TRBD2 on 6 matching bases. Trimming left V 10 bases short and J 2 bases short, with 19 bases between. The CDR3 runs to 15 residues. The CDR3 sequence is CATQRRDSPTDTQYF. The DNA of the CDR3 is TGTGCCACCCAACGCCGGGACTCTCCCACAGATACGCAGTATTTT.

This clonotype turned up a few times. The chain uses TRBV27 and TRBJ2-1; 10 positions agree with TRBD1. Losses at the gene ends were 3 bases for V and 2 bases for J; bases not matched to a gene: 4. Germline CDR1 is MNHEY and CDR2 is SMNVEV (reference sequence). The CDR3 sequence is 16 residues long. The DNA of the CDR3 is TGTGCCAGCAGTTTGGACAGGGGGTTACCCTACAATGAGCAGTTCTTC. As protein: CASSLDRGLPYNEQFF.

This clonotype was detected a few times. The chain combines TRBV9 with TRBJ1-4; D is possibly TRBD1 (5 bases). Germline V lookup: CDR1 SGDLS, CDR2 YYNGEE. The V gene lost 0 bases and the J gene lost 0 bases, with 12 bases spanning the gap. CDR3 length: 17 amino acids. The CDR3 nucleotides are TGTGCCAGCAGCGTAGAGGCAGGGACCGCAACTAATGAAAAACTGTTTTTT. Its protein product is CASSVEAGTATNEKLFF.

The chain has TRBV11-2 and TRBJ1-5, with TRBD1 matching 7 bases. The V segment lost 1 base and the J segment 9 bases; nucleotides outside the gene matches: 6. This CDR3 has 14 residues. Germline CDR1 and CDR2: SGHAT and FQNNGV. CDR3 in amino acids: CASSLGTGVMPQHF. The CDR3 bases are TGTGCCAGCAGCTTAGGCACAGGGGTAATGCCCCAGCATTTT.

This rearrangement joins TRBV5-8 to TRBJ2-3; D is ambiguous. Germline assignment: CDR1 SGHTS and CDR2 YDEGEE. Trimming cost V 5 bases and J 3 bases, with 10 bases left between them. This CDR3 has 13 amino acids. In DNA, the CDR3 is TGTGCCAGCAGAGTTCCTGGGACAGATACGCAGTATTTT. Its protein product is CASRVPGTDTQYF.

This rearrangement joins TRBV30 to TRBJ2-2; the match to TRBD1 covers 8 bases. There are 14 residues in the CDR3. The germline V gene has CDR1 GTSNPN and CDR2 SVGIG (reference sequence). Unmatched junction bases numbered 7, after V lost 3 bases and J lost 7 bases. CDR3: CAWSYGQGGGELFF. As DNA, the CDR3 is TGTGCCTGGAGCTACGGACAGGGCGGCGGGGAGCTGTTTTTT.

Regarding this clonotype: A much larger clone lies a single base off, so this may be a read error. No conserved phenylalanine or tryptophan is present at the end of the CDR3, so a read error is the likely explanation. V is TRBV7-9 and J is TRBJ2-4, with 7 nucleotides matching TRBD1. Germline assignment: CDR1 SEHNR and CDR2 FQNEAQ (reference sequence). The CDR3 contains 12 residues. The V segment lost 2 bases and the J segment 8 bases; nucleotides outside the gene matches: 0. CDR3 loop: CASSLTGDIQYS. CDR3 bases: TGTGCCAGCAGCTTAACAGGGGACATTCAGTACTCC.

This clonotype was recorded a few times. V is TRBV6-2 or TRBV6-3 and J is TRBJ2-1, with D possibly matching TRBD1 (5 bases). The CDR3 consists of 15 residues. V shed 2 bases and J shed 2 bases, with 10 bases lying between them. Germline V gene data show CDR1 as MNHEY and CDR2 as SVGEGT. The CDR3 is CASSYPQGTYNEQFF. In nucleotides, the CDR3 is TGTGCCAGCAGTTACCCCCAGGGAACCTACAATGAGCAGTTCTTC.

This clonotype showed up just a few times. This chain uses TRBV6-5 with TRBJ1-2, with 7 bases identical to TRBD1. Germline V lookup: CDR1 MNHEY, CDR2 SVGAGI. The CDR3 spans 16 residues. Germline trimming cut 2 bases from V and 4 bases from J; bases unmatched to any gene: 10. The CDR3 DNA sequence: TGTGCCAGCAGTTACCCAGTCCGGACAGGCGTCTATGGCTACACCTTC. As protein: CASSYPVRTGVYGYTF.

V is TRBV6-2 or TRBV6-3 and J is TRBJ1-5; D unclear. This CDR3 is 15 amino acids long. The V end was cut by 6 bases, the J end by 4 bases, with 16 bases between. CDR1 MNHEY and CDR2 SVGEGT come from the germline V gene. The chain's CDR3 is CASSFGGSRNQPQHF. CDR3 DNA sequence: TGTGCCAGCAGCTTCGGAGGTTCTAGAAATCAGCCCCAGCATTTT.

Ten or more counts support this clonotype. V usage is TRBV5-1 and J usage is TRBJ2-1; D not certain. The CDR3 consists of 15 residues. V dropped 3 bases and J dropped 0 bases, with 10 bases sitting between them. Germline V gene data show CDR1 as SGHRS and CDR2 as YFSETQ. The DNA for the CDR3 is TGCGCCAGCAGCTCATCCGCGAGCTCCTACAATGAGCAGTTCTTC. Protein: CASSSSASSYNEQFF. The variable domain in full, with the rest retrieved from reference TRBV5-1 and TRBJ2-1, is KAGVTQTPRYLIKTRGQQVTLSCSPISGHRSVSWYQQTPGQGLQFLFEYFSETQRNKGNFPGRFSGRQFSNSRSEMNVSTLELGDSALYLCASSSSASSYNEQFFGPGTRLTVL.

This clonotype has a handful of counts. The chain recombines TRBV27 with TRBJ2-7, with 7 bases that match TRBD1. Germline assignment: CDR1 MNHEY and CDR2 SMNVEV (reference sequence). This CDR3 has 15 residues. J lost 4 bases, V lost 5 bases, and 11 bases had no gene match. The CDR3 protein is CASSRRQGGEYEQYF. In nucleotides, the CDR3 is TGTGCCAGCAGTCGAAGACAGGGCGGAGAGTACGAGCAGTACTTC.

The CDR3 coding sequence is TGTGCCTGGAGTATGGATACCTACGAGCAGTACTTC. Its translation is CAWSMDTYEQYF. The V call is TRBV30, the J call TRBJ2-7; D gene ambiguous. Germline V gene lookup returns CDR1 GTSNPN and CDR2 SVGIG (reference sequence). This CDR3 comprises 12 residues. V lost 2 bases to trimming and J lost 2 bases, with 7 bases between them.